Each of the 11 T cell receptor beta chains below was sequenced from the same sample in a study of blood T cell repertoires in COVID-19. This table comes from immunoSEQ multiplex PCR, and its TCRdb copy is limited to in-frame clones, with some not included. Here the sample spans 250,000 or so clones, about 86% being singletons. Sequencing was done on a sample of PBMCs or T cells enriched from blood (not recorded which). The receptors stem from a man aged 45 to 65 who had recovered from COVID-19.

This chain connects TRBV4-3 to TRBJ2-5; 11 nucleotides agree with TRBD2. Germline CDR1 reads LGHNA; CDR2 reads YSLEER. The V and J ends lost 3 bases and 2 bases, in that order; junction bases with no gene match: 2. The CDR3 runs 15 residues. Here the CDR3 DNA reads TGCGCCAGCAGCCACAGACTAGCGGGACAAGAGACCCAGTACTTC. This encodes CASSHRLAGQETQYF.

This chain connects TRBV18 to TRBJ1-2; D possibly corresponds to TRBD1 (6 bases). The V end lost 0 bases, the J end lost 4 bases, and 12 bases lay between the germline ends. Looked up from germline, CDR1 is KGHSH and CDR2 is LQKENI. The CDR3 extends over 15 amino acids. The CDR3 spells CASSPPGRGVYGYTF. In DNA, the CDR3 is TGTGCCAGCTCACCACCCGGCAGGGGTGTCTATGGCTACACCTTC.

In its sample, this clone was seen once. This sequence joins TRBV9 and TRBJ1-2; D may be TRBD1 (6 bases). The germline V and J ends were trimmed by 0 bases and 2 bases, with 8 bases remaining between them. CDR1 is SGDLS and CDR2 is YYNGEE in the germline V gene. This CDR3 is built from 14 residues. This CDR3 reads CASSVGQENYGYTF. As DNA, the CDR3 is TGTGCCAGCAGCGTAGGACAGGAAAACTATGGCTACACCTTC.

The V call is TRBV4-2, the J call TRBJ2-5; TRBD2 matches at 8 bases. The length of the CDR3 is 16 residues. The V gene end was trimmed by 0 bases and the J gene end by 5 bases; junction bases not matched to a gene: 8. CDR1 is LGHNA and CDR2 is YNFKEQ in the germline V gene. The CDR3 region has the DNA TGTGCCAGCAGCCAAGAGGGTAGCGGGATTGGTGAGACCCAGTACTTC. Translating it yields CASSQEGSGIGETQYF.

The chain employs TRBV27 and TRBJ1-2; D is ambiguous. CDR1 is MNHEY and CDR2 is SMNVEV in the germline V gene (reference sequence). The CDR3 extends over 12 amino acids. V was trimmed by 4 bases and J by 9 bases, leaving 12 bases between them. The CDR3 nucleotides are TGTGCCAGCAGTTACAGCGGCAGGAGCTACACCTTC. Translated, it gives CASSYSGRSYTF.

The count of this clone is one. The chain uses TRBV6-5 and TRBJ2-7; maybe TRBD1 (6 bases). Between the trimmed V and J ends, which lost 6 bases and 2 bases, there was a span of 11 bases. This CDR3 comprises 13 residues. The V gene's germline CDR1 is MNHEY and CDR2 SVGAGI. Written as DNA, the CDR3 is TGTGCCAGCAGACTCGGGACACCCTACGAGCAGTACTTC. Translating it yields CASRLGTPYEQYF.

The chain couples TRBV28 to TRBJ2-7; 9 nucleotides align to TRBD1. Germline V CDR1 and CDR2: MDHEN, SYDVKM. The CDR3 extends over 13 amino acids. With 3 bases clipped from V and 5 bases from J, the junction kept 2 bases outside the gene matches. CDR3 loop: CASSLGQGNEQYF. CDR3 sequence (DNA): TGTGCCAGCAGTTTGGGACAGGGAAACGAGCAGTACTTC.

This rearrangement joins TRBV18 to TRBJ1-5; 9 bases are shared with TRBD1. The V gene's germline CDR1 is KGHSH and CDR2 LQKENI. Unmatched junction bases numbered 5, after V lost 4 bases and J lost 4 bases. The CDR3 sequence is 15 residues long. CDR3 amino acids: CASSRGTGSNQPQHF. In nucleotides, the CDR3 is TGTGCCAGCTCACGCGGGACAGGGTCGAATCAGCCCCAGCATTTT.

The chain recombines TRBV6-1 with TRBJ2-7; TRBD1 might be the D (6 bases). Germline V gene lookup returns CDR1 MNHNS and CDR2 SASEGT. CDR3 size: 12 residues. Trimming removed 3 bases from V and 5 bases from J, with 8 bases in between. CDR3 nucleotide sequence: TGTGCCAGCAGTGACAGGGGCCACGAGCAGTACTTC. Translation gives CASSDRGHEQYF.

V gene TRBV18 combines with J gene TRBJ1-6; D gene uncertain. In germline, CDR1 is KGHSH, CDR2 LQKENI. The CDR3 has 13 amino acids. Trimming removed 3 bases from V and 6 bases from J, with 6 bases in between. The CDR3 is CASSPQVNSPLHF. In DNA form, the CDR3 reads TGTGCCAGCTCACCCCAGGTTAATTCACCCCTCCACTTT.

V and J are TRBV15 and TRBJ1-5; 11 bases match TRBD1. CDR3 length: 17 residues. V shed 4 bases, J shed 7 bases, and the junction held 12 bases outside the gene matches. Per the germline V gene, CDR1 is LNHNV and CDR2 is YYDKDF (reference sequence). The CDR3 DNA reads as TGTGCCACCAGCAAAATAATAGGACAGGGGGCAAGGCAGCCCCAGCATTTT. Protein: CATSKIIGQGARQPQHF.